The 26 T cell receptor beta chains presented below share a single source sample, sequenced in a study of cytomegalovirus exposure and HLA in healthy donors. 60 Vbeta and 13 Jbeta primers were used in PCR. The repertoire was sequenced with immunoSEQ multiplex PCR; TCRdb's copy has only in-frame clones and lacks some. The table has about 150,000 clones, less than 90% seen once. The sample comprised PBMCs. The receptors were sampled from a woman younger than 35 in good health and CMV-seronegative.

The CDR3 region has the DNA TGTGCCAGCAGCTTAGAAGCAGGACTTAACATTCAGTACTTC. This translates into CASSLEAGLNIQYF. The chain couples TRBV11-2 to TRBJ2-4, with D perhaps matching TRBD2 (5 bases). Trimming cost V 0 bases and J 7 bases, with 10 bases left between them. This CDR3 has 14 amino acids. Germline values: CDR1 SGHAT, CDR2 FQNNGV.

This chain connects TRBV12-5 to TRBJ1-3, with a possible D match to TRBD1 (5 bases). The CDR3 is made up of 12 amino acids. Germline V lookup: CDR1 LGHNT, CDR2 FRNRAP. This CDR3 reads CAAGRSGNTIYF. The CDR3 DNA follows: TGTGCCGCAGGGCGTTCTGGAAACACCATATATTTT. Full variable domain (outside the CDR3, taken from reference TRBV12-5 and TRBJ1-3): DARVTQTPRHKVTEMGQEVTMRCQPILGHNTVFWYRQTMMQGLELLAYFRNRAPLDDSGMPKDRFSAEMPDATLATLKIQPSEPRDSAVYFCAAGRSGNTIYFGEGSWLTVV.

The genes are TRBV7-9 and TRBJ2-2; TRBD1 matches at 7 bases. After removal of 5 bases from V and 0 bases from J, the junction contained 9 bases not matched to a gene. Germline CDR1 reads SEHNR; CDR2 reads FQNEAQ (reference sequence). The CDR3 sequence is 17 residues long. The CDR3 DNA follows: TGTGCCAGCAGCCCAGAAAACAGGGGACCGAACACCGGGGAGCTGTTTTTT. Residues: CASSPENRGPNTGELFF.

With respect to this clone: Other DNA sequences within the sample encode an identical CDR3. CDR3 in amino acids: CASSHASGRLIDTQYF. In nucleotides, the CDR3 is TGCGCCAGCAGCCACGCTAGCGGGAGGTTAATAGATACGCAGTATTTT. The chain uses TRBV4-1 and TRBJ2-3, with TRBD2 matching over 11 bases. The germline gives CDR1 MGHRA, CDR2 YSYEKL. There are 16 residues in the CDR3. V lost 3 bases and J lost 5; bases outside the gene matches: 7.

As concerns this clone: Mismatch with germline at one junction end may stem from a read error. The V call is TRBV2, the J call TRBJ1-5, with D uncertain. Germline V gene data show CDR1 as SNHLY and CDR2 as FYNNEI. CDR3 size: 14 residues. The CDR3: CTSSEWSVNQPQHF. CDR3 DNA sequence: TGTACCAGCAGTGAATGGTCAGTTAATCAGCCCCAGCATTTT.

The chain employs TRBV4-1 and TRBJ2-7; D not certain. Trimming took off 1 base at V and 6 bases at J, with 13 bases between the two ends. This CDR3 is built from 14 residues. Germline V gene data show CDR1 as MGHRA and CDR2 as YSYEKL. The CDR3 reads CASSQVSQASEQYF. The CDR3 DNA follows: TGCGCCAGCAGCCAAGTTAGTCAGGCGAGCGAGCAGTACTTC.

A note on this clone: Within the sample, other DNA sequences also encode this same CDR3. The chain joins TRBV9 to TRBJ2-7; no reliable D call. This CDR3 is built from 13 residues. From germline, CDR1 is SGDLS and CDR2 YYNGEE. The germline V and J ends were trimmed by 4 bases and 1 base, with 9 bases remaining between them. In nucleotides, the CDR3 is TGTGCCAGCAGCAGCCCCTCGTCCTACGAGCAGTACTTC. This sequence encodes CASSSPSSYEQYF.

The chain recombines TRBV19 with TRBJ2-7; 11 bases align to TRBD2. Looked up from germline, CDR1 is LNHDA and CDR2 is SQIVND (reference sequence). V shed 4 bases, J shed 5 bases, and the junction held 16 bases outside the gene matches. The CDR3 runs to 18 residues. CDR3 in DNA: TGTGCCAGTAGTAGCCTGGTGCTAGCGGGAGGTCGGGGAGACGAGCAGTACTTC. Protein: CASSSLVLAGGRGDEQYF. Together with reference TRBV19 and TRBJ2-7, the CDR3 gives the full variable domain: DGGITQSPKYLFRKEGQNVTLSCEQNLNHDAMYWYRQDPGQGLRLIYYSQIVNDFQKGDIAEGYSVSREKKESFPLTVTSAQKNPTAFYLCASSSLVLAGGRGDEQYFGPGTRLTVT.

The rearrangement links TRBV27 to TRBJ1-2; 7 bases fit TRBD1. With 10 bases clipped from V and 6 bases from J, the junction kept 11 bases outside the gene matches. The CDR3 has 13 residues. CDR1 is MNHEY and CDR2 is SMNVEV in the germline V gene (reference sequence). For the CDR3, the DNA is TGTGCCACCGGGCGACAGGGAGGAGATGGCTACACCTTC. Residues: CATGRQGGDGYTF.

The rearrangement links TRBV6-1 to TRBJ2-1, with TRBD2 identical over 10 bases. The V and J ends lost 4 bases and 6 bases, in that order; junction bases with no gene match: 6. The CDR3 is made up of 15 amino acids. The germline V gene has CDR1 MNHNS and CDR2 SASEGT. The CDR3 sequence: CASSGGASGSNEQFF. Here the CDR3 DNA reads TGTGCCAGCAGTGGGGGGGCTAGCGGGAGCAATGAGCAGTTCTTC.

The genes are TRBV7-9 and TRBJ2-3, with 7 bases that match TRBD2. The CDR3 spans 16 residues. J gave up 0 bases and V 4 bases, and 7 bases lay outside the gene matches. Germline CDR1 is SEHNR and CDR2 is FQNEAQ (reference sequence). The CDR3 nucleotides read TGTGCCAGCAGCTCGATACTAGCGCCTAGCACAGATACGCAGTATTTT. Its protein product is CASSSILAPSTDTQYF.

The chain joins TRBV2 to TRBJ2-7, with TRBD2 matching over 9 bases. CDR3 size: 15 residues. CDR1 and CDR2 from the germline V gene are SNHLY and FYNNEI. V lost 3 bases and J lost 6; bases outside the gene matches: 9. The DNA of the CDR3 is TGTGCCAGCAGTGATACCCCTAGCGGGGATAGCGAGCAGTACTTC. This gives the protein CASSDTPSGDSEQYF.

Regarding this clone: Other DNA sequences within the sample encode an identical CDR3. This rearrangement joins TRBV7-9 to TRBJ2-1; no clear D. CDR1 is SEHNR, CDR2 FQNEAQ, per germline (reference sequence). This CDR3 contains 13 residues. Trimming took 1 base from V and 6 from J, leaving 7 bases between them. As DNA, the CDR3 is TGTGCCAGCAGCTTAGGTAGTGGCAATGAGCAGTTCTTC. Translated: CASSLGSGNEQFF.

CDR3 sequence (DNA): TGTGCCACCTCGAACTATGGCTACACCTTC. Its translation: CATSNYGYTF. The rearrangement links TRBV28 to TRBJ1-2; unclear D gene. Germline CDR1 and CDR2: MDHEN and SYDVKM. The CDR3 consists of 10 residues. The V and J ends lost 10 bases and 2 bases respectively, with 5 bases between them.

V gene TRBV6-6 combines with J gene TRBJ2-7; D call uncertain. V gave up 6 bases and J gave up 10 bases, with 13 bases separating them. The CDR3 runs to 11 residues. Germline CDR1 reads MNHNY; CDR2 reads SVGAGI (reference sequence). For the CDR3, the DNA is TGTGCCAGCAGGATATTAGAAGTCCAGTACTTC. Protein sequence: CASRILEVQYF.

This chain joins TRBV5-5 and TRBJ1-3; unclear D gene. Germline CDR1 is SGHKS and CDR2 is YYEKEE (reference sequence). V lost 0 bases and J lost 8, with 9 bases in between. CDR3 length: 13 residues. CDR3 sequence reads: CASSLVLGDTIYF. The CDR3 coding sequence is TGTGCCAGCAGCTTGGTTTTGGGAGACACCATATATTTT.

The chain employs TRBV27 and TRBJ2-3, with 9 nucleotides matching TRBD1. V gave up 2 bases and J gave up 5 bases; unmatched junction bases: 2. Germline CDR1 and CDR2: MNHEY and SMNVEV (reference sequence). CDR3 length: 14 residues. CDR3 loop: CASSLGDREDTQYF. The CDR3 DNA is TGTGCCAGCAGTTTAGGGGACAGGGAAGATACGCAGTATTTT.

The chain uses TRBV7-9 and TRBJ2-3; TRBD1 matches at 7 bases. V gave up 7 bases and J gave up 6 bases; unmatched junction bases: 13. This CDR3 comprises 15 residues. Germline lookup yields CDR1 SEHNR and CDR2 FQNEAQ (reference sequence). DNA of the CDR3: TGTGCCAGCACCTCGGACAGGTCTATTTTGGATACGCAGTATTTT. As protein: CASTSDRSILDTQYF. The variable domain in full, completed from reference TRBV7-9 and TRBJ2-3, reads DTGVSQNPRHKITKRGQNVTFRCDPISEHNRLYWYRQTLGQGPEFLTYFQNEAQLEKSRLLSDRFSAERPKGSFSTLEIQRTEQGDSAMYLCASTSDRSILDTQYFGPGTRLTVL.

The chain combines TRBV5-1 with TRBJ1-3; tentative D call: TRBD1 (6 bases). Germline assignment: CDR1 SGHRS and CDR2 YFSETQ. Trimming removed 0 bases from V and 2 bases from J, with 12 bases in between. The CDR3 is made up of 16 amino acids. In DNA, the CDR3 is TGCGCCAGCAGCTTGGATCAGGGGTCGGCTGGAAACACCATATATTTT. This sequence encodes CASSLDQGSAGNTIYF.

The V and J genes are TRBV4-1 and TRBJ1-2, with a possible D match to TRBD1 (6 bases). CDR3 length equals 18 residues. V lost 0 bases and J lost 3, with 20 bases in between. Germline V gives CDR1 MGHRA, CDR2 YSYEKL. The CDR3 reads CASSQDPNPGPGDYGYTF. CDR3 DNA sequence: TGCGCCAGCAGCCAAGATCCTAACCCTGGACCAGGGGACTATGGCTACACCTTC.

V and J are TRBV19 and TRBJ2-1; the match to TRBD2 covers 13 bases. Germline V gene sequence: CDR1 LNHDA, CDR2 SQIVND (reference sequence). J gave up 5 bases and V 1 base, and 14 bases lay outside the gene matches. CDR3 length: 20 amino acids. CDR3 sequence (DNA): TGTGCCAGTAGTATAGGGTTTCTTGGGACTAGCGGGACGGGGGACAATGAGCAGTTCTTC. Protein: CASSIGFLGTSGTGDNEQFF. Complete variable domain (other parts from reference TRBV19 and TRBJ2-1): DGGITQSPKYLFRKEGQNVTLSCEQNLNHDAMYWYRQDPGQGLRLIYYSQIVNDFQKGDIAEGYSVSREKKESFPLTVTSAQKNPTAFYLCASSIGFLGTSGTGDNEQFFGPGTRLTVL.

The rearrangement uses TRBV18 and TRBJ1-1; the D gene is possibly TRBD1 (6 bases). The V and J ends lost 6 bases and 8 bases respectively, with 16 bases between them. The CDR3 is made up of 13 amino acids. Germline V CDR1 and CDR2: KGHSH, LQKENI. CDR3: CASSGTKDSEAFF. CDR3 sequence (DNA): TGTGCCAGCTCTGGGACTAAGGACAGCGAAGCTTTCTTT.

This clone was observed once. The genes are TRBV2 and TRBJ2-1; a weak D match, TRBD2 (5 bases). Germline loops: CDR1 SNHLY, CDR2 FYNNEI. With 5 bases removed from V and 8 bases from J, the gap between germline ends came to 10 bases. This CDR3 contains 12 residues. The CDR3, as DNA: TGTGCCAGCAGTACCGTAGCGCATGAGCAGTTCTTC. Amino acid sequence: CASSTVAHEQFF.

DNA for the CDR3: TGCGCCAGCAGCCAGGGGACTAGCGGGAGGGGTTATGAGCAGTTCTTC. Translation: CASSQGTSGRGYEQFF. V is TRBV5-1 and J is TRBJ2-1, with TRBD2 matching 16 bases. V was pared by 4 bases and J by 8 bases, with 6 bases of the junction left unmatched. This CDR3 comprises 16 residues. Germline CDR1 is SGHRS and CDR2 is YFSETQ.

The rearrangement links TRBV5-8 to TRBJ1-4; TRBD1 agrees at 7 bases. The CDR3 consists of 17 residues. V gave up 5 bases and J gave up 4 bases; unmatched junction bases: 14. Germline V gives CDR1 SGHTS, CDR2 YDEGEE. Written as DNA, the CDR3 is TGTGCCAGCAGGCCAGCCCGACCGGGACAGTTTAATGAAAAACTGTTTTTT. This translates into CASRPARPGQFNEKLFF.

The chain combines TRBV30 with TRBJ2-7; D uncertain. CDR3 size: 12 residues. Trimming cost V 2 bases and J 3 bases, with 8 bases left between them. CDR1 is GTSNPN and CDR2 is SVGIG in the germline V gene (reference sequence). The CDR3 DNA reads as TGTGCCTGGAGTAGAGCCGGCTACGAGCAGTACTTC. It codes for CAWSRAGYEQYF.